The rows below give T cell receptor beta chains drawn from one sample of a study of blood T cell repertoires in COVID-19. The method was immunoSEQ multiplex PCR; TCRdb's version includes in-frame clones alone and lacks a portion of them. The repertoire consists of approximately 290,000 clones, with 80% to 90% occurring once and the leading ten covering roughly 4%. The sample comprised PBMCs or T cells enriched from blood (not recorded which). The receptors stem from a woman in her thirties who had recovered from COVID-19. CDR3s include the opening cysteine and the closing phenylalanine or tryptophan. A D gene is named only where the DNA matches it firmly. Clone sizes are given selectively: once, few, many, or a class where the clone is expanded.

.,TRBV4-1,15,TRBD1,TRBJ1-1,CASSRRQGANTEAFF,TGCGCCAGCAGCCGAAGGCAGGGGGCGAACACTGAAGCTTTCTTT
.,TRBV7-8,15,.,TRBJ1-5,CASSLAYSRNQPQHF,TGTGCCAGCAGCTTAGCCTACAGCCGAAATCAGCCCCAGCATTTT
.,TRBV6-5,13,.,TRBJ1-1,CASSIEMNTEAFF,TGTGCCAGCAGTATAGAGATGAACACTGAAGCTTTCTTT
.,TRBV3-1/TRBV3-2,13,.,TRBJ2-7,CASSHAAAYEQYF,TGTGCCAGCAGCCACGCTGCGGCTTACGAGCAGTACTTC
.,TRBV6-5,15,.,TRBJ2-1,CASSGGTVSYNEQFF,TGTGCCAGCAGCGGCGGGACAGTCTCCTACAATGAGCAGTTCTTC
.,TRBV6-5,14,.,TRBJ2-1,CASSYGAGVNEQFF,TGTGCCAGCAGTTACGGTGCGGGTGTCAATGAGCAGTTCTTC
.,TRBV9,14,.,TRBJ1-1,CASSPTQGNTEAFF,TGTGCCAGCAGCCCTACACAGGGGAACACTGAAGCTTTCTTT
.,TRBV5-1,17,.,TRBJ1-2,CASSLSPRGRALEGYTF,TGCGCCAGCAGCTTGAGCCCACGGGGGAGGGCTCTAGAAGGCTACACCTTC
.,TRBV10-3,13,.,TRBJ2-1,CAIGPRRDNEQFF,TGTGCCATCGGCCCTCGCAGGGACAATGAGCAGTTCTTC
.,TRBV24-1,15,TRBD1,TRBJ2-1,CATSSDRGSYNEQFF,TGTGCCACCAGTTCGGACAGGGGCTCCTACAATGAGCAGTTCTTC
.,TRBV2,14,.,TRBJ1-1,CASSEFRGNTEAFF,TGTGCCAGCAGTGAATTTAGAGGGAACACTGAAGCTTTCTTT
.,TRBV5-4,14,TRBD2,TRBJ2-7,CASSPSGRAYEQYF,TGTGCCAGCAGCCCCAGCGGGAGGGCCTACGAGCAGTACTTC
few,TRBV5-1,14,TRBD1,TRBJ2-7,CASSPDRGILEQYF,TGCGCCAGCAGCCCGGACAGGGGAATTCTCGAGCAGTACTTC
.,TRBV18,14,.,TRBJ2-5,CASSPWGPQETQYF,TGTGCCAGCTCACCATGGGGGCCGCAAGAGACCCAGTACTTC
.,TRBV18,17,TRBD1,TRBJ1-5,CASSDRRDRGSYQPQHF,TGTGCCAGCTCAGATCGCCGGGACAGGGGCTCCTATCAGCCCCAGCATTTT
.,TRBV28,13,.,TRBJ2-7,CASSPTGSIEQYF,TGTGCCAGCAGTCCCACAGGGTCCATCGAGCAGTACTTC
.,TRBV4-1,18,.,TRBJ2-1,CASSHRRGEGGTYNEQFF,TGCGCCAGCAGCCACCGCAGGGGTGAAGGGGGAACCTACAATGAGCAGTTCTTC
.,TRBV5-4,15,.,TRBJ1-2,CASSPDDSPLYGYTF,TGTGCCAGCAGCCCTGACGACAGCCCACTCTATGGCTACACCTTC
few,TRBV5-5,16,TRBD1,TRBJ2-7,CASRRGQVAGPGEQYF,TGTGCCAGCAGACGAGGACAGGTGGCAGGGCCTGGCGAGCAGTACTTC
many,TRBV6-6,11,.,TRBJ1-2,CASNHRDGYTF,TGTGCCAGCAATCACAGAGATGGCTACACCTTC
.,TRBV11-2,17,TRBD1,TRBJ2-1,CASSLIGTGVVLNEQFF,TGTGCCAGCAGCTTAATCGGGACAGGGGTGGTTTTGAATGAGCAGTTCTTC